The rows below give T cell receptor beta chains drawn from one sample of a study of Graves' ophthalmopathy and Graves' hyperthyroidism. A single record per CDR3 protein comes from TCRdb applying MiXCR to the multiplex PCR reads. There are around 670,000 distinct CDR3 sequences in the sample; approximately 40% occur only once, and 40% to 55% lies in the top ten. Material for sequencing was peripheral blood. The receptors derive from an adult man with Graves' ophthalmopathy. Each CDR3 is given with its conserved first and last residue. D genes are given only for firm matches. Clone size is stated in some rows and not others, as once, few, many or a class when expanded.

V gene,clone size,J gene,D gene,CDR3 protein,CDR3 DNA
TRBV3-1,few,TRBJ1-1,.,CASSQLGTNTEAFF,TGTGCCAGCAGCCAACTGGGCACGAACACTGAAGCTTTCTTT
TRBV15,.,TRBJ1-1,TRBD1,CATSRERQGALAFF,TGTGCCACCAGCAGAGAGAGACAGGGGGCACTGGCTTTCTTT
TRBV2,.,TRBJ1-4,.,CASVSGAANEKLFF,TGTGCCAGCGTCTCGGGGGCGGCTAATGAAAAACTGTTTTTT
TRBV25-1,.,TRBJ2-5,TRBD1,CASSARETGKETQYF,TGTGCCAGCAGTGCTAGAGAGACAGGGAAAGAGACCCAGTACTTC
TRBV11-2,.,TRBJ2-4,.,CASSLDLKNIQYF,TGTGCCAGCAGCTTAGATTTGAAAAACATTCAGTACTTC
TRBV20-1,.,TRBJ2-5,.,CSARVYAQETQYF,TGCAGTGCTAGAGTCTACGCCCAAGAGACCCAGTACTTC
TRBV6-1,.,TRBJ2-2,TRBD1,CASSVRQGRGGELFF,TGTGCCAGCAGTGTGCGACAGGGCCGAGGCGGGGAGCTGTTTTTT
TRBV9,.,TRBJ1-2,TRBD1,CASSQDPGQVRGYAF,TGTGCCAGCAGCCAAGATCCCGGACAGGTCCGTGGCTACGCCTTC
TRBV11-3,.,TRBJ2-5,.,CASSLVRWTDQETQYF,TGTGCCAGCAGCTTAGTGCGTTGGACTGACCAAGAGACCCAGTACTTC
TRBV19,once,TRBJ2-7,.,CAGSIGWAYEQYF,TGTGCCGGTAGTATCGGGTGGGCCTACGAGCAGTACTTC
TRBV20-1,few,TRBJ2-7,TRBD1,CSAGGQGYSYEQYF,TGCAGTGCGGGGGGACAGGGCTACTCCTACGAGCAGTACTTC
TRBV29-1,many,TRBJ1-1,.,CSVGRISEAFF,TGCAGCGTTGGCAGGATTTCTGAAGCTTTCTTT
TRBV7-9,few,TRBJ1-1,.,CASSHLSTGGNTEAFF,TGTGCCAGCAGCCACTTATCGACAGGCGGGAACACTGAAGCTTTCTTT
TRBV7-9,many,TRBJ1-5,.,CASSSERDDQPQHF,TGTGCCAGCAGCTCCGAACGCGATGATCAGCCCCAGCATTTT
TRBV2,.,TRBJ2-7,.,CASSSRRGTTYEQYF,TGTGCCAGCAGTTCCCGTCGGGGGACCACCTACGAGCAGTACTTC
TRBV25-1,many,TRBJ1-4,.,CASSGPRSGATNEKLFF,TGTGCCAGCAGTGGACCACGATCGGGTGCAACTAATGAAAAACTGTTTTTT
TRBV10-3,once,TRBJ1-5,TRBD1,CAIRGDRADQPQHF,TGTGCCATCAGGGGGGACAGGGCTGACCAGCCCCAGCATTTT
TRBV7-2,.,TRBJ2-5,TRBD2,CASRFTDPSSGGKETQYF,TGTGCCAGCAGGTTTACCGACCCCTCTAGCGGGGGAAAAGAGACCCAGTACTTC
TRBV2,many,TRBJ2-5,.,CASSGFSAQETQYF,TGTGCCAGCAGTGGGTTTAGCGCTCAAGAGACCCAGTACTTC
TRBV9,.,TRBJ1-5,TRBD1,CASTRQGSNQPQHF,TGTGCCAGCACCCGACAGGGTAGCAATCAGCCCCAGCATTTT
TRBV19,.,TRBJ1-1,TRBD1,CAGSVNLDREAFF,TGTGCCGGTAGTGTCAACTTGGACAGGGAAGCTTTCTTT
TRBV12-3/TRBV12-4,.,TRBJ1-5,TRBD1,CASSRDRGFQPQHF,TGTGCCAGCAGCCGGGACAGGGGTTTCCAGCCCCAGCATTTT
TRBV15,.,TRBJ1-4,.,CATSREMADEKLFF,TGTGCCACCAGCAGAGAGATGGCAGATGAAAAACTGTTTTTT
TRBV6-1,.,TRBJ1-5,.,CTSRDQGPQPQHF,TGTACCAGCAGAGATCAGGGGCCCCAGCCCCAGCATTTT
TRBV6-1,.,TRBJ1-4,.,CASSYSPPGNNEKLFF,TGTGCCAGCAGTTACTCCCCCCCAGGGAATAATGAAAAACTGTTTTTT
TRBV24-1,.,TRBJ2-3,.,CATRDTTSGTQYF,TGTGCCACCAGGGACACAACAAGCGGGACGCAGTATTTT
TRBV13,.,TRBJ1-2,.,CASSPTTGGNYGYTF,TGTGCCAGCAGCCCGACGACGGGGGGCAACTATGGCTACACCTTC
TRBV3-1,.,TRBJ1-2,.,CASSPWDKNYGYTF,TGTGCCAGCAGCCCGTGGGACAAAAACTATGGCTACACCTTC
TRBV7-9,many,TRBJ1-5,TRBD1,CASSPGQANQPQHF,TGTGCCAGCAGCCCCGGACAGGCAAATCAGCCCCAGCATTTT
TRBV29-1,.,TRBJ1-2,.,CSVQTGANYGYTF,TGCAGCGTACAGACAGGAGCGAACTATGGCTACACCTTC
TRBV24-1,.,TRBJ2-7,TRBD1,CATSDPGTGSSYEQYF,TGTGCCACCAGTGACCCAGGGACAGGGAGCTCCTACGAGCAGTACTTC
TRBV11-2,many,TRBJ1-5,.,CASSSGFEAQHF,TGTGCCAGCAGCTCGGGGTTTGAAGCCCAGCATTTT